This T cell receptor (beta chain) was captured by sequencing in a study of regulatory T cells in long-lasting Graves disease. At least ten counts were recorded for this clonotype. Building the TCR beta libraries relied on iRepertoire HTBI primers, and CDR3 regions underwent Arm-PCR. In TCRdb, the multiplex PCR reads were re-called with MiXCR into one record per CDR3 protein. The sample includes hundreds of thousands of distinct CDR3 sequences, roughly 15% of them seen just once. With 6 bases removed from V and 0 bases from J, the gap between germline ends came to 9 bases. The CDR3 has 13 residues. Regarding time point: newly diagnosed GD, antithyroid drugs for less than 3 months. Generation of the TCR library employed RNA extracted from PBMCs. Patients were from an endocrinology department in Xi'an, China. These same data were also listed under a study on T cells in Graves' hyperthyroidism and ophthalmopathy. That report notes: Subjects aged 18 to 65 presented with newly diagnosed hyperthyroidism of less than 2 months' duration. HTBI primers were used for first-round RT-PCR of the TCR CDR3.

This clonotype was sampled from a woman aged 25-40 years with Graves disease. The sample consisted of peripheral blood mononuclear cells (PBMCs), taken at new diagnosis, from a patient treated with antithyroid drugs. The genes are TRBV12-3 or TRBV12-4 and TRBJ2-7; D may correspond to TRBD1 or TRBD2 (6 bases each). The CDR3 loop is CASSGGPSYEQYF. The CDR3 DNA reads TGTGCCAGCAGCGGGGGCCCCTCCTACGAGCAGTACTTC.